This TCR beta chain was recovered during a study of blood T cell repertoires in COVID-19. This CDR3 region has 16 residues. V was shortened by 0 bases and J by 1 base, with 10 bases between the two germline ends. Per the germline V gene, CDR1 is MGHRA and CDR2 is YSYEKL. Original processing methods: The authors estimated nucleated cell counts from reference gene primer amplification. Repertoires were generated with immunoSEQ multiplex PCR, while TCRdb's copy carries only in-frame clones and drops some. V and J calls and clone size are as listed in that table; D and trimming were resolved from the DNA. The profile shows a few hundred thousand clones, approximately 90% of them singletons. Assignment of participants to cohorts was predicated upon participant-reported clinical history.

This sequence was found in a woman aged 40 to 55 who had been exposed to COVID-19. This sequence joins TRBV4-1 and TRBJ1-5; D not resolved. Sequencing was carried out using PBMCs or T cells enriched from blood (not recorded which). DNA for the CDR3: TGCGCCAGCAGCCAAGATTTAGTGGGCAGCAATCAGCCCCAGCATTTT. This encodes CASSQDLVGSNQPQHF.